This TCR beta chain was sequenced for a study of a mutant IDH1 vaccine in newly diagnosed glioma. Points on this clone: Its antigen remains unknown. The junction and the germline gene differ at one end; a read error may be behind it.

The table came from immunoSEQ multiplex PCR; TCRdb's copy has only in-frame clones and leaves some out. The sample lists just over 65,000 clones, roughly 84% occurring once. The time point denotes: week 35, safety follow-up. It was 300 ug of mutant IDH1 20-mer peptide that made up each vaccine dose, given with topical imiquimod. Germline CDR1 and CDR2: MNHEY and SVGAGI. This CDR3 is built from 13 residues. V usage is TRBV6-5 and J usage is TRBJ1-1; tentative D call: TRBD1 (6 bases). This TCR was recovered from a man between 18 and 29 years old with glioma. The material sequenced was PBMCs, taken from a glioma patient whose treatment included an IDH1 peptide vaccine. CDR3 nucleotides: TGTGCCAGCCAAGTTTGGGACAACAATGAAGCTTTCTTT. Its translation is CASQVWDNNEAFF.